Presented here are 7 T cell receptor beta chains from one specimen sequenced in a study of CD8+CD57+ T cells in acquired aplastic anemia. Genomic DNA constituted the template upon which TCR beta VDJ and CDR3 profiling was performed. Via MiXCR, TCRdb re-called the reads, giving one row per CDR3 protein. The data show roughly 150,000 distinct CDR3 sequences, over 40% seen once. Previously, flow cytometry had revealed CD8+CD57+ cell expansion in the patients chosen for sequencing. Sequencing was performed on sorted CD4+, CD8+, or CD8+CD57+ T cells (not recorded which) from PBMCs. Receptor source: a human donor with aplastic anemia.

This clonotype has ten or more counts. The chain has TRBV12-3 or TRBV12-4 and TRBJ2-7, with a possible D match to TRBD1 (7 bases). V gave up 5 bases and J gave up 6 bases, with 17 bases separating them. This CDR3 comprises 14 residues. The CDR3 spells CASSTRQGSGEQYV. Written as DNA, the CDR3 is TGTGCCAGCAGTACGAGACAGGGTAGCGGCGAGCAGTACGTC.

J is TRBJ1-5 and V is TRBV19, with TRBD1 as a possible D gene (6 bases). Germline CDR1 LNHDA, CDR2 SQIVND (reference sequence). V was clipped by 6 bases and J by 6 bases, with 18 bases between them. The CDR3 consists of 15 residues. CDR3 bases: TGTGCCAGTAGAGCAGGGGAGCGCTCGTTTCAGCCCCAGCATTTT. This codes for CASRAGERSFQPQHF.

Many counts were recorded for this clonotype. The CDR3 DNA reads TGTGCCAGCAGTTCCCTCGGACAGGGAAGGAATCAGTTCTTC. The encoded protein is CASSSLGQGRNQFF. The chain employs TRBV6-2 or TRBV6-3 and TRBJ2-1; 8 bases align to TRBD1. The V and J ends lost 4 bases and 13 bases, in that order; junction bases with no gene match: 12. The CDR3 has 14 amino acids. CDR1 MNHEY and CDR2 SVGEGT come from the germline V gene.

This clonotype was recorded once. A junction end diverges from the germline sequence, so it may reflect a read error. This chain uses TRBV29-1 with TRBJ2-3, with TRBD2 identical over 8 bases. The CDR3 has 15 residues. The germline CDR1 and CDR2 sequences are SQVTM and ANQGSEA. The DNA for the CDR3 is TGCGGCGTTGTGCTGGCGGGGGGTCCCACAGATACGCAGTATTTT. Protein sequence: CGVVLAGGPTDTQYF.

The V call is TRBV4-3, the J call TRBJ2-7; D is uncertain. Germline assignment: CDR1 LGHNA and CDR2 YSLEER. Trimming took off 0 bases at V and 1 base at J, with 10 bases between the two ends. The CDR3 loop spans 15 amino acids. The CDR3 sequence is CASSQESRSSYEQYF. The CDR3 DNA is TGCGCCAGCAGCCAAGAATCGCGCAGTTCCTACGAGCAGTACTTC.

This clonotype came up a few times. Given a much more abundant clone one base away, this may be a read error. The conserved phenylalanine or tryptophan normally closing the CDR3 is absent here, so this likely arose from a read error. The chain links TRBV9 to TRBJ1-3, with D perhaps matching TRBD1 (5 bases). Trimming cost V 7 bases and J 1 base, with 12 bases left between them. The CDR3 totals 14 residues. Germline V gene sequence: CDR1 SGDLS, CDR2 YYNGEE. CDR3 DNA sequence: TGTGCCAGCGGCATGGGGGGGTCTGGAAACACCATATATTCT. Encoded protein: CASGMGGSGNTIYS.

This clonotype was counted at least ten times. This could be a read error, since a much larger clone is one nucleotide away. CDR3 region: CAIGASGSAEAQYF. The CDR3 DNA sequence: TGTGCCATCGGGGCTAGCGGGAGTGCAGAGGCCCAGTACTTC. The V gene is TRBV10-3, the J gene TRBJ2-5, with 10 bases identical to TRBD2. CDR3 length: 14 amino acids. Germline CDR1 ENHRY, CDR2 SYGVKD.